The T cell receptor (beta chain) described here comes from a study of T cells in Graves' hyperthyroidism and ophthalmopathy. The source material, RNA transcripts, was used to amplify TCR beta CDR3 regions. The TCR CDR3 was amplified in a first-round RT-PCR using the HTBI primer set. One entry per CDR3 protein, called by TCRdb with MiXCR from the multiplex PCR reads. The sample lists roughly 150,000 distinct CDR3 sequences, roughly 9.4% seen once, with around 21% in the top ten. There are 15 residues in the CDR3. Germline CDR1 SGHNT, CDR2 YENEEA. V was clipped by 5 bases and J by 0 bases; unmatched bases: 3. At least ten counts were recorded for this clonotype.

This TCR derives from a woman in her late teens or twenties with Graves' hyperthyroidism that later progressed to Graves' ophthalmopathy. V usage is TRBV11-3 and J usage is TRBJ2-1, with 8 bases fitting TRBD2. Sample: blood. The CDR3 region is CASSQSGSSYNEQFF. The CDR3 nucleotides read TGTGCCAGCAGCCAGAGCGGGAGCTCCTACAATGAGCAGTTCTTC.